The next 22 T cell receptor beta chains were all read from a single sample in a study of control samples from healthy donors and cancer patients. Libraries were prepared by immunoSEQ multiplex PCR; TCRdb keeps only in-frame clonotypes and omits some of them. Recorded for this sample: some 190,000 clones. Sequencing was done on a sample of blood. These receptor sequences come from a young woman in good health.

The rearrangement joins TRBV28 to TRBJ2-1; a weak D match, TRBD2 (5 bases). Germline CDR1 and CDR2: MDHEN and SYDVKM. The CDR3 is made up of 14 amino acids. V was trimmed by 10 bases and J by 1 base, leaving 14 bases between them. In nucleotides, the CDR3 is TGTGCCACCAGCCGGGGAAAGTCCTACAATGAGCAGTTCTTC. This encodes CATSRGKSYNEQFF.

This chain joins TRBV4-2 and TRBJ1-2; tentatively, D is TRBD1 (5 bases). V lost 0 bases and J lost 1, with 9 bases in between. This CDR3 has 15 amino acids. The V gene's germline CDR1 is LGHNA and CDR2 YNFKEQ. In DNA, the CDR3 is TGTGCCAGCAGCCAAGATGTGGGACTTAACTATGGCTACACCTTC. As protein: CASSQDVGLNYGYTF.

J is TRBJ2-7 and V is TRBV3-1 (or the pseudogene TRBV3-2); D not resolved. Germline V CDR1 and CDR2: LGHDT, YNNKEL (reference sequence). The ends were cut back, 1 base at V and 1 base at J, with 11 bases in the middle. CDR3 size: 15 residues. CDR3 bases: TGTGCCAGCAGCCAAGGGGTGCACACATCCTACGAGCAGTACTTC. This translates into CASSQGVHTSYEQYF.

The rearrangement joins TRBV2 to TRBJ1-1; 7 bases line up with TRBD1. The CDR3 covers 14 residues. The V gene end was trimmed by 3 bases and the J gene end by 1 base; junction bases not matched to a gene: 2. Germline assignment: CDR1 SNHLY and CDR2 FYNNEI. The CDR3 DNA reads TGTGCCAGCAGTGACGACAGGGAGAACACTGAAGCTTTCTTT. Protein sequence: CASSDDRENTEAFF.

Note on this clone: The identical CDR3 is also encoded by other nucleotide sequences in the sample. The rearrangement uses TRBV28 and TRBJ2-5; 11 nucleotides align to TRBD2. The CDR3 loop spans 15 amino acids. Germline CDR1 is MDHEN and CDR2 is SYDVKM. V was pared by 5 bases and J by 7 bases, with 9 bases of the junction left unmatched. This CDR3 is CASSRSSGGAGTQYF. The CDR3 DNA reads TGTGCCAGCAGTAGGAGTAGCGGGGGGGCGGGGACCCAGTACTTC.

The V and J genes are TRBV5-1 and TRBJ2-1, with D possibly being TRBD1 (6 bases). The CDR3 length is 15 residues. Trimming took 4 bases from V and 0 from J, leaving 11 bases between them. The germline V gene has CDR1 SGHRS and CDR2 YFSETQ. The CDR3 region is CASSPRQVSYNEQFF. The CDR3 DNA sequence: TGCGCCAGCAGCCCCCGACAGGTCTCCTACAATGAGCAGTTCTTC.

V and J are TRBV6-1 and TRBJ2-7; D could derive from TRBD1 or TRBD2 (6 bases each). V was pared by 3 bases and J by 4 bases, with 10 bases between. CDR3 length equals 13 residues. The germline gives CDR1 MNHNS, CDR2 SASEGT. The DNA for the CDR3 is TGTGCCAGCAGTGAGGGGGGACATTACGAGCAGTACTTC. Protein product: CASSEGGHYEQYF.

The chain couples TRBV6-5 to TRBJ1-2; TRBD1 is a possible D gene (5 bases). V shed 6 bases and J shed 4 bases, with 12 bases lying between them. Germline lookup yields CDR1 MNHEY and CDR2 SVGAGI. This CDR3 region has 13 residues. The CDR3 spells CASRGDGSYGYTF. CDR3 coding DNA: TGTGCCAGCAGGGGGGACGGAAGCTATGGCTACACCTTC.

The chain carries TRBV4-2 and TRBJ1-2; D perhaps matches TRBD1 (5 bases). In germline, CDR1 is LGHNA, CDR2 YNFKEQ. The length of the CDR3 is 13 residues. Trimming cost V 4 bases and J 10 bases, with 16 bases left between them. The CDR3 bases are TGTGCCAGCAGCCCTTCAAGGGAGACAGACTACACCTTC. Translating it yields CASSPSRETDYTF.

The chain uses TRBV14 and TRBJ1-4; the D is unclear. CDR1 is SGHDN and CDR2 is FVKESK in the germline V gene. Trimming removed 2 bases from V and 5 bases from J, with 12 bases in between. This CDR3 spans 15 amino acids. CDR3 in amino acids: CASSQRPYPNEKLFF. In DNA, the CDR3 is TGTGCCAGCAGCCAAAGACCCTATCCCAATGAAAAACTGTTTTTT.

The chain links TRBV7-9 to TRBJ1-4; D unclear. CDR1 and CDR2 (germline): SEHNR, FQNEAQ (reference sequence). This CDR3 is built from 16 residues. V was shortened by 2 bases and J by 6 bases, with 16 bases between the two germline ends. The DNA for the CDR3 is TGTGCCAGCAGCTTACCCCCTAGGGCCCGGGATGAAAAACTGTTTTTT. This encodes CASSLPPRARDEKLFF.

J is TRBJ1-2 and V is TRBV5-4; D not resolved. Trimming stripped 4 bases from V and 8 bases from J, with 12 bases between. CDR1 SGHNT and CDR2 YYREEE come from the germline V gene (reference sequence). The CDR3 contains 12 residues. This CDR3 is CASSPGGWGYTF. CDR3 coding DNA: TGTGCCAGCAGCCCTGGTGGTTGGGGCTACACCTTC.

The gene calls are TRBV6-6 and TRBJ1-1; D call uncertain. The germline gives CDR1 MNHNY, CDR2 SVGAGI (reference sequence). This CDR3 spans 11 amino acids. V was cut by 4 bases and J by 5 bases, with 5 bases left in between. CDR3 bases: TGTGCCAGCAGTTGGGAAACTGAAGCTTTCTTT. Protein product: CASSWETEAFF.

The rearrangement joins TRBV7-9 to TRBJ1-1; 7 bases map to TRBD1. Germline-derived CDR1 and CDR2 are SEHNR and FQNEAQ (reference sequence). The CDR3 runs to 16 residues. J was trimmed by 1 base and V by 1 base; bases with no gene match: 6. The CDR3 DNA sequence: TGTGCCAGCAGCTTAGTAAGGGGACAGAGGAACACTGAAGCTTTCTTT. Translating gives CASSLVRGQRNTEAFF. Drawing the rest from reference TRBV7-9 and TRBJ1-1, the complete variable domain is DTGVSQNPRHKITKRGQNVTFRCDPISEHNRLYWYRQTLGQGPEFLTYFQNEAQLEKSRLLSDRFSAERPKGSFSTLEIQRTEQGDSAMYLCASSLVRGQRNTEAFFGQGTRLTVV.

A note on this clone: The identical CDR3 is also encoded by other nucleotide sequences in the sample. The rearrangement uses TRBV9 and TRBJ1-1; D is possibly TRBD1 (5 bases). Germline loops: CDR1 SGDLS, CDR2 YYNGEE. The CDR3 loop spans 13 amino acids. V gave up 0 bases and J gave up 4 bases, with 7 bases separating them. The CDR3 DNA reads TGTGCCAGCAGCGTAGGAGGGACCACTGAAGCTTTCTTT. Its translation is CASSVGGTTEAFF.

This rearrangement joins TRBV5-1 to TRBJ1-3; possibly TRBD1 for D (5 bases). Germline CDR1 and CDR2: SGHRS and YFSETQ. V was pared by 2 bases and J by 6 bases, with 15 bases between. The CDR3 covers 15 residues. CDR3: CASSFGQGETNTIYF. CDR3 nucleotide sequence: TGCGCCAGCAGCTTCGGGCAGGGAGAGACAAACACCATATATTTT.

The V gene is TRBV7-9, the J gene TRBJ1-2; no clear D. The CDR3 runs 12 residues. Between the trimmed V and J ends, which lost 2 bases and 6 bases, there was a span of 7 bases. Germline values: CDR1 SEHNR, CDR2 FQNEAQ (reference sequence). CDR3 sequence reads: CASSLHGDGYTF. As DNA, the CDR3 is TGTGCCAGCAGCTTACACGGAGATGGCTACACCTTC.

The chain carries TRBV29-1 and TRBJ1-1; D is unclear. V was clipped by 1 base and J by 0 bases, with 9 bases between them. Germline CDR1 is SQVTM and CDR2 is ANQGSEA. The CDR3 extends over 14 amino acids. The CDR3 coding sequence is TGCAGCGTTGAAGTGGGCACTATGAACACTGAAGCTTTCTTT. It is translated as CSVEVGTMNTEAFF.

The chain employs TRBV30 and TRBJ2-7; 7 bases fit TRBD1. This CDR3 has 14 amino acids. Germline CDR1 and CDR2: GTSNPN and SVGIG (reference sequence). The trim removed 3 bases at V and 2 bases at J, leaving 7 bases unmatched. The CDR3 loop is CAWSAKQGTYEQYF. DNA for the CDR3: TGTGCCTGGAGCGCTAAACAGGGGACCTACGAGCAGTACTTC.

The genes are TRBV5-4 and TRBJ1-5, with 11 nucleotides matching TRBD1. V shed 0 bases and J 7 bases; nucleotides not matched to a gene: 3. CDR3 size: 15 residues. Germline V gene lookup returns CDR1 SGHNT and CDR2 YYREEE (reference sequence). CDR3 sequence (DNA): TGTGCCAGCAGCTTGGATGGGACAGGGGGACAGCCCCAGCATTTT. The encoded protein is CASSLDGTGGQPQHF.

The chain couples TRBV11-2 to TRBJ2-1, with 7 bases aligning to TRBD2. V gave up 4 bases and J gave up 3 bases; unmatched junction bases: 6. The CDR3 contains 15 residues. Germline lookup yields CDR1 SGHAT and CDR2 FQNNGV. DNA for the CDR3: TGTGCCAGCAGCTCATCGGCGGGAGACTACAATGAGCAGTTCTTC. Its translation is CASSSSAGDYNEQFF.

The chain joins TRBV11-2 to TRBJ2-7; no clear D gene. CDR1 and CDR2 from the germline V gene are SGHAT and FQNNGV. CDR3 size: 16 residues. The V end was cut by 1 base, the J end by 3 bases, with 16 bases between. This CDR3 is CASSLGGGRAGYEQYF. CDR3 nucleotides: TGTGCCAGCAGCTTAGGGGGTGGCCGCGCTGGCTACGAGCAGTACTTC.